This entry features one T cell receptor beta chain sequence. Its specificity is unknown. Germline assignment: CDR1 MGHRA and CDR2 YSYEKL. The trim removed 3 bases at V and 3 bases at J, leaving 8 bases unmatched. The CDR3 has 15 residues. This record comes from a study of T cell clonotyping in hematopoietic cell transplantation. General study points: Recipient TCR diversity dropped after transplant; expanded clonotypes rose from day 30 to 180. No sorting was done, leaving CD4 and CD8 contributions mixed. Few recipient clonotypes overlapped donors; over 97% were de novo at given depth.

Sequencing was performed with immunoSEQ multiplex PCR; in TCRdb, only in-frame clones are kept and a portion is missing. The table lists roughly 11,000 clones, approximately 89% of them singletons. Blood collection times were about day -28 and days 30, 100, 180 posttransplant. The source material was PBMCs, sampled 100 days after allogeneic stem cell transplant. The chain recombines TRBV4-1 with TRBJ2-7, with 7 bases identical to TRBD1. This sequence was found in a female patient aged 55-70 years who had an allogeneic stem cell transplant from an unrelated donor, so the T cells may come from the graft donor. Some clones in this sample may be carry-over from other donors' samples. The CDR3 nucleotides are TGCGCCAGCAGCCACCCGGGACAGACTAACTACGAGCAGTACTTC. Its translation: CASSHPGQTNYEQYF.